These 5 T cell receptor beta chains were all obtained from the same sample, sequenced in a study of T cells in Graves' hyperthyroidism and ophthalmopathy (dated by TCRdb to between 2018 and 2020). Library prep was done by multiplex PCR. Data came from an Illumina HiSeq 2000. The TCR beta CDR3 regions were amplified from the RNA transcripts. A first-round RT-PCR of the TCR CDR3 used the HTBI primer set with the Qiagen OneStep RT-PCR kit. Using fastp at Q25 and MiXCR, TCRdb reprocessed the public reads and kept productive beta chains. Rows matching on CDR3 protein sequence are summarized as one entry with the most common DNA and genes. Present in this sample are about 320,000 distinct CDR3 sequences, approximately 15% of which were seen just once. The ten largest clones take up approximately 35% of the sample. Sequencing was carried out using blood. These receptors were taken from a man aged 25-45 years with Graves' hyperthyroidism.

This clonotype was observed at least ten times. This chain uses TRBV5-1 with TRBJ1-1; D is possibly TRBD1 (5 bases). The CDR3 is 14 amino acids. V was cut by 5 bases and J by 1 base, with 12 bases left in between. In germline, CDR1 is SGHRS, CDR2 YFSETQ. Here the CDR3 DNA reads TGCGCCAGCAGTTTTGGGACGGAGAACACTGAAGCTTTCTTT. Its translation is CASSFGTENTEAFF.

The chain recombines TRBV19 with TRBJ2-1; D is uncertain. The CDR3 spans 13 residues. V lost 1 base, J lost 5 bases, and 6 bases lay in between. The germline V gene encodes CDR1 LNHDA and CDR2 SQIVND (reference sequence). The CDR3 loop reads CASSIVGNNEQFF. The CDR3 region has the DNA TGTGCCAGTAGTATAGTTGGGAACAATGAGCAGTTCTTC.

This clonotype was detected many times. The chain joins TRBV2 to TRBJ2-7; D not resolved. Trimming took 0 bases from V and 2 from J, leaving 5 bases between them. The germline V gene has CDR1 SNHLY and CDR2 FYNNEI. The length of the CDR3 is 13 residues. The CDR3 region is CASSEAATYEQYF. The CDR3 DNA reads TGTGCCAGCAGTGAAGCGGCGACCTACGAGCAGTACTTC. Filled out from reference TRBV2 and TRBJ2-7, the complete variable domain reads EPEVTQTPSHQVTQMGQEVILRCVPISNHLYFYWYRQILGQKVEFLVSFYNNEISEKSEIFDDQFSVERPDGSNFTLKIRSTKLEDSAMYFCASSEAATYEQYFGPGTRLTVT.

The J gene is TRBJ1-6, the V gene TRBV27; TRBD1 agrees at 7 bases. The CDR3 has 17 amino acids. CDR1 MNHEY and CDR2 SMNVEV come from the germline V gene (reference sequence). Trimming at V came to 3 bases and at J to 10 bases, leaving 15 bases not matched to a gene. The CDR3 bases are TGTGCCAGCAGTTTTGGTGGGACAGTTCGCTTTGGGTCACCCCTCCACTTT. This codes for CASSFGGTVRFGSPLHF.

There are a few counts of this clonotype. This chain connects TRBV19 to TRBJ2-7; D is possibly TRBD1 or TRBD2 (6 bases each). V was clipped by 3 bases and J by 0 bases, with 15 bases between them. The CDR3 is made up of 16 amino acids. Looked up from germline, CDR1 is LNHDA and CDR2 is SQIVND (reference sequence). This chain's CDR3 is CASSMFWGAPSYEQYF. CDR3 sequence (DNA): TGTGCCAGTAGTATGTTTTGGGGGGCACCCTCCTACGAGCAGTACTTC.